These 7 T cell receptor beta chains were all obtained from the same sample, sequenced in a study of blood T cell repertoires in COVID-19. Libraries were prepared by immunoSEQ multiplex PCR; TCRdb keeps only in-frame clonotypes and omits some of them. The repertoire holds 150,000 to 180,000 clones, with under 95% as singletons. Source material: peripheral blood. These receptors originate from a man over 45 with acute or convalescent COVID-19.

This sequence joins TRBV6-5 and TRBJ1-5, with TRBD1 identical over 9 bases. This CDR3 spans 14 amino acids. V shed 4 bases, J shed 5 bases, and the junction held 3 bases outside the gene matches. Germline CDR1 and CDR2: MNHEY and SVGAGI. The chain's CDR3 is CASSSGTGYQPQHF. Written as DNA, the CDR3 is TGTGCCAGCAGTTCCGGGACAGGGTATCAGCCCCAGCATTTT.

V and J are TRBV18 and TRBJ1-5, with D tentatively TRBD1 (6 bases). Germline V gives CDR1 KGHSH, CDR2 LQKENI. V lost 3 bases to trimming and J lost 4 bases, with 7 bases between them. The CDR3 loop spans 13 amino acids. The CDR3 DNA sequence: TGTGCCAGCTCACCCCAGGGGAATCAGCCCCAGCATTTT. This encodes CASSPQGNQPQHF.

The rearrangement joins TRBV28 to TRBJ1-5; D perhaps matches TRBD1 (5 bases). V was clipped by 1 base and J by 2 bases, with 12 bases between them. CDR1 is MDHEN and CDR2 is SYDVKM in the germline V gene. The length of the CDR3 is 16 residues. CDR3 amino acids: CASSLLRGVGNQPQHF. DNA of the CDR3: TGTGCCAGCAGTTTATTGCGGGGGGTTGGCAATCAGCCCCAGCATTTT.

J is TRBJ2-1 and V is TRBV18, with D unclear. CDR3 length equals 14 residues. V lost 6 bases, J lost 4 bases, and 13 bases lay in between. Looked up from germline, CDR1 is KGHSH and CDR2 is LQKENI. CDR3 amino acids: CASSLDTSYNEQFF. The CDR3 region has the DNA TGTGCCAGCTCCCTCGACACCTCGTACAATGAGCAGTTCTTC.

The chain combines TRBV30 with TRBJ1-1, with TRBD1 identical over 7 bases. Per germline, CDR1 GTSNPN and CDR2 SVGIG (reference sequence). This CDR3 is built from 15 residues. The trim removed 2 bases at V and 1 base at J, leaving 7 bases unmatched. The CDR3 protein is CAWSPPGQKNTEAFF. The CDR3 bases are TGTGCCTGGAGTCCGCCGGGACAGAAGAACACTGAAGCTTTCTTT.

A few counts support this clone. The chain is built from TRBV28 and TRBJ2-1, with 8 positions matching TRBD1. The CDR3 length is 14 residues. The trim removed 9 bases at V and 3 bases at J, leaving 7 bases unmatched. Germline CDR1 MDHEN, CDR2 SYDVKM. CDR3 nucleotides: TGTGCCAGTAAGAGGGACAGGATCTACAATGAGCAGTTCTTC. It codes for CASKRDRIYNEQFF.

The V and J genes are TRBV28 and TRBJ2-7; D is unclear. CDR3 length: 9 residues. Germline V gene lookup returns CDR1 MDHEN and CDR2 SYDVKM. Trimming left V 8 bases short and J 7 bases short, with 6 bases between. The CDR3 protein is CASGSEQYF. CDR3 coding DNA: TGTGCCAGCGGCTCGGAGCAGTACTTC.